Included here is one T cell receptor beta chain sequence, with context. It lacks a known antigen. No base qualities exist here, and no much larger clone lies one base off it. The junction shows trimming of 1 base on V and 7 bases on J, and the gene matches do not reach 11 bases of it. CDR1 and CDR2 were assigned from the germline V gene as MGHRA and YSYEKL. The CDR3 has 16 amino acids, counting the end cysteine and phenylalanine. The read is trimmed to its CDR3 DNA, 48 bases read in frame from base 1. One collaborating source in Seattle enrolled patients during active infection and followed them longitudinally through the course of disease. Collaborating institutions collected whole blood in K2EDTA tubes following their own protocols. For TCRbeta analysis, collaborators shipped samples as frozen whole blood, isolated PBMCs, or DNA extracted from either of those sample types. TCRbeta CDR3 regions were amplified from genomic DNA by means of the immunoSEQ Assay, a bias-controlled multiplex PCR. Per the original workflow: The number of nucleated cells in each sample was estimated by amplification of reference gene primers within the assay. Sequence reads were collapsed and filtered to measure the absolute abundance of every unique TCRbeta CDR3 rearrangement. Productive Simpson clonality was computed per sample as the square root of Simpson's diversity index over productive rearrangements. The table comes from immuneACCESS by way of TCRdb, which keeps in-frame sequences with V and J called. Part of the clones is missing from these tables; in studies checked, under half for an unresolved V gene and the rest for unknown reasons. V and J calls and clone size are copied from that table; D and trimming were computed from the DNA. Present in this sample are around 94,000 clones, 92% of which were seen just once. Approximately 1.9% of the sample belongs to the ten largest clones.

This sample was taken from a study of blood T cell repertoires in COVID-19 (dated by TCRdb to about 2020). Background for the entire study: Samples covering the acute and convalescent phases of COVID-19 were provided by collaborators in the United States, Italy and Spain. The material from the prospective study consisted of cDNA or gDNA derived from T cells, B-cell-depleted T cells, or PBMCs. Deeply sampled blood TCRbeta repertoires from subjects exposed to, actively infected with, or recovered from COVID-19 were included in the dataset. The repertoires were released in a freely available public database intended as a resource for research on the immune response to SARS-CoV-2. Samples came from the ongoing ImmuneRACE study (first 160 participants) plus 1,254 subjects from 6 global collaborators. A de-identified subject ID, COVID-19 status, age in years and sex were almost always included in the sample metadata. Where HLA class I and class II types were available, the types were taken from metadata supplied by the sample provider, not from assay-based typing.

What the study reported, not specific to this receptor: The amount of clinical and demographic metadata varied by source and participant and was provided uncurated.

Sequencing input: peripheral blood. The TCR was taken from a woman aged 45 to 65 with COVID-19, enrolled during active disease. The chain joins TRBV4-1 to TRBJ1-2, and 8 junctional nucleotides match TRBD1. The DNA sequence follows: TGCGCCAGCAGCCAAGGGGCCGCCAGGGGGCCGGGTGGCTACACCTTC. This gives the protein CASSQGAARGPGGYTF.